This T cell receptor beta chain originates from a study of blood T cells in healthy people across ages. Donors ranged from roughly 6 to 100 years old and were healthy Caucasians in Russia. The authors ran a second PCR of roughly 6 to 12 cycles using a sample-barcoded 5' primer and a J-beta primer mix. Per sample, CDR3-containing paired-end reads numbered at least 2.5 million. TCRdb processed the 5' RACE reads anew with MiXCR; each CDR3 protein has one entry. The sample gives 650,000 to 1,000,000 distinct CDR3 sequences, roughly 34% of which show up once; over 10% is in the top ten. The CDR3 runs 12 residues. Trimming removed 7 bases at V and 2 bases at J, with 5 bases between. CDR1 LGHNT and CDR2 FRNRAP come from the germline V gene.

The rearrangement joins TRBV12-5 to TRBJ2-2; D ambiguous. The sample consisted of blood. The receptor comes from a man in his late teens or twenties in good health. The CDR3 sequence: CASVDNTGELFF. The DNA for the CDR3 is TGTGCTAGTGTCGACAACACCGGGGAGCTGTTTTTT.